Listed below are T cell receptor beta chains from one sample, sequenced in a study of blood T cell repertoires in COVID-19. The table came from immunoSEQ multiplex PCR; TCRdb's copy has only in-frame clones and leaves some out. The table includes about 300,000 clones, around 89% detected once. The sample taken for sequencing was peripheral blood. These TCRs come from a woman under 40 with COVID-19, enrolled during active disease. The CDR3 runs from the conserved cysteine through the conserved F or W. D genes are given only for firm matches. Size is stated for part of the rows, as once, few or many counts, or as a class when the clone is expanded.

v_gene	abundance	j_gene	d_gene	CDR3aa	CDR3nt
TRBV5-1	-	TRBJ2-7	-	CASRGFGAGPYEQYF	TGCGCCAGCAGAGGGTTCGGAGCGGGCCCCTACGAGCAGTACTTC
TRBV14	-	TRBJ2-4	-	CASSQVPGSRKQSQYF	TGTGCCAGCAGCCAAGTACCGGGTTCCCGGAAACAAAGTCAGTACTTC
TRBV3-1/TRBV3-2	few	TRBJ1-6	-	CASSPGNSPLHF	TGTGCCAGCAGCCCAGGGAATTCACCCCTCCACTTT
TRBV5-1	-	TRBJ1-6	-	CASSLIQASDSPLHF	TGCGCCAGCAGCTTGATTCAGGCGTCGGATTCACCCCTCCACTTT
TRBV11-2	-	TRBJ2-2	TRBD2	CASSASAGGTELFF	TGTGCCAGCAGCGCCTCGGCGGGGGGCACGGAGCTGTTTTTT
TRBV5-4	-	TRBJ1-2	TRBD1	CASRTDRVEGYTF	TGTGCCAGCAGAACGGACAGGGTAGAGGGCTACACCTTC
TRBV5-1	once	TRBJ2-3	TRBD2	CASSQKRGGSSTDTQYF	TGCGCCAGCAGCCAAAAGCGGGGGGGTTCCTCCACAGATACGCAGTATTTT
TRBV5-1	few	TRBJ2-7	TRBD2	CASSALAGGTYEQYF	TGCGCCAGCAGCGCCCTAGCGGGGGGAACCTACGAGCAGTACTTC
TRBV19	-	TRBJ2-1	TRBD1	CASMQDRVNNEQFF	TGTGCCAGTATGCAGGACAGGGTAAACAATGAGCAGTTCTTC
TRBV29-1	few	TRBJ1-1	-	CSVFQGFMNTEAFF	TGCAGCGTTTTCCAGGGGTTCATGAACACTGAAGCTTTCTTT
TRBV6-6	-	TRBJ1-2	-	CASSNRDYGYTF	TGTGCCAGCTCCAACAGGGACTATGGCTACACCTTC
TRBV27	-	TRBJ1-2	-	CASSSRPAWGYTF	TGTGCCAGCAGTTCCCGACCAGCGTGGGGCTACACCTTC
TRBV5-6	-	TRBJ2-5	TRBD2	CASSLASGGWYF	TGTGCCAGCAGCTTGGCTAGCGGGGGGTGGTACTTC
TRBV25-1	-	TRBJ2-1	TRBD2	CASSELAGGYNEQFF	TGTGCCAGCAGTGAACTGGCGGGGGGCTACAATGAGCAGTTCTTC
TRBV7-2	-	TRBJ2-1	TRBD1	CASSRTGTGDGEQFF	TGTGCCAGCAGCCGGACCGGGACAGGGGATGGTGAGCAGTTCTTC
TRBV6-1	-	TRBJ1-2	-	CASSEEEGLNYGYTF	TGTGCCAGCAGTGAAGAGGAGGGCCTTAACTATGGCTACACCTTC
TRBV11-2	-	TRBJ1-2	-	CASSLREAYGYTF	TGTGCCAGCAGCCTCAGGGAGGCTTATGGCTACACCTTC
TRBV5-1	-	TRBJ2-2	TRBD2	CASSLFLAAPIDTGELFF	TGCGCCAGCAGCTTGTTCCTAGCGGCACCGATCGACACCGGGGAGCTGTTTTTT
TRBV3-1/TRBV3-2	-	TRBJ1-1	-	CASSQGAMNTEAFF	TGTGCCAGCAGCCAGGGGGCGATGAACACTGAAGCTTTCTTT
TRBV9	few	TRBJ2-3	-	CASSVGQTDTQYF	TGTGCCAGCAGCGTAGGACAGACAGATACGCAGTATTTT
TRBV19	-	TRBJ1-5	-	CASTSDRFNQPQHF	TGTGCCAGTACATCAGACAGGTTCAATCAGCCCCAGCATTTT
TRBV6-6	-	TRBJ1-3	-	CASSGKGISGNTIYF	TGTGCCAGCAGCGGAAAGGGGATCTCTGGAAACACCATATATTTT